This passage covers 27 T cell receptor beta chains from one sample sequenced in a study of fetal regulatory T cell absence and autoimmunity. This table comes from immunoSEQ multiplex PCR, and its TCRdb copy is limited to in-frame clones, with some not included. The sample holds more than 85,000 clones, more than 70% seen once. The sequenced sample was pancreas tissue. These receptors were taken from a male donor with IPEX syndrome.

The CDR3 DNA reads as TGTGCCATCAGTGAGTCGACTAGTTTCGGTCAAGAGACCCAGTACTTC. It codes for CAISESTSFGQETQYF. The chain has TRBV10-3 and TRBJ2-5; perhaps TRBD2 as D (6 bases). Germline CDR1 ENHRY, CDR2 SYGVKD. Trimming removed 0 bases at V and 2 bases at J, with 13 bases between. The length of the CDR3 is 16 residues.

This chain connects TRBV9 to TRBJ1-1; D perhaps matches TRBD1 (6 bases). The CDR3 contains 13 residues. From germline, CDR1 is SGDLS and CDR2 YYNGEE. V lost 9 bases and J 1 base, leaving 13 bases between the germline ends. The chain's CDR3 is CATRPTGNTEAFF. The CDR3 bases are TGTGCCACCCGGCCGACAGGGAACACTGAAGCTTTCTTT.

The chain recombines TRBV4-3 with TRBJ2-1; no clear D. Trimming removed 0 bases from V and 14 bases from J, with 11 bases in between. The CDR3 loop spans 12 amino acids. CDR1 and CDR2 (germline): LGHNA, YSLEER. The CDR3 DNA reads TGCGCCAGCAGCCAAGATAGTGGGATGAAGTTCTTC. Translated: CASSQDSGMKFF.

The chain employs TRBV7-2 and TRBJ2-7; 15 bases match TRBD2. This CDR3 has 15 amino acids. The ends lost 3 bases at V and 3 bases at J; junction bases unmatched: 0. CDR1 is SGHTA, CDR2 FQGNSA, per germline. As DNA, the CDR3 is TGTGCCAGCAGCTTGGGACTAGCGGGGGGCTACGAGCAGTACTTC. Translated, it gives CASSLGLAGGYEQYF.

The chain carries TRBV7-6 and TRBJ2-7; 7 nucleotides line up with TRBD1. CDR3 size: 14 residues. The germline V gene encodes CDR1 SGHVS and CDR2 FNYEAQ. V dropped 5 bases and J dropped 4; count of bases not matched to a gene: 8. CDR3: CASSPRGGEYEQYF. CDR3 nucleotides: TGTGCCAGCAGCCCCAGAGGGGGCGAATACGAGCAGTACTTC.

This clone was recorded once. J is TRBJ2-3 and V is TRBV4-3; D remains unclear. The germline V gene has CDR1 LGHNA and CDR2 YSLEER. V lost 1 base and J lost 0, with 11 bases in between. The CDR3 runs 16 residues. The CDR3, as DNA: TGCGCCAGCAGCCAAGGGCTTGCCCTTAGCACAGATACGCAGTATTTT. Translation gives CASSQGLALSTDTQYF.

This chain connects TRBV7-9 to TRBJ2-5; D uncertain. Germline CDR1 and CDR2: SEHNR and FQNEAQ (reference sequence). The V end lost 5 bases, the J end lost 2 bases, and 12 bases lay between the germline ends. CDR3 length: 14 amino acids. Here the CDR3 DNA reads TGTGCCAGCAGCCCTCTAGGGCGACAAGAGACCCAGTACTTC. Its translation: CASSPLGRQETQYF.

This clone has more than one count but fewer than ten. This chain connects TRBV13 to TRBJ2-7; a possible D gene is TRBD2 (6 bases). V was clipped by 3 bases and J by 0 bases, with 9 bases between them. The CDR3 is 14 residues long. CDR1 and CDR2 (germline): PRHDT, FYEKMQ (reference sequence). This CDR3 reads CASSFGGSSYEQYF. The CDR3 coding sequence is TGTGCCAGCAGCTTCGGAGGGAGCTCCTACGAGCAGTACTTC.

This clone occurred a few times. An end of the junction does not agree with germline; a read error may underlie this. V is TRBV5-1 and J is TRBJ1-4, with 9 bases fitting TRBD1. The V gene's germline CDR1 is SGHRS and CDR2 YFSETQ. The CDR3 runs to 14 residues. The chain's CDR3 is CASSLDRGNEKLFF. Here the CDR3 DNA reads TGCGCCAGCAGTTTGGACAGGGGAAATGAAAAACTGTTTTTT. Using reference TRBV5-1 and TRBJ1-4 for the parts outside the CDR3, the full variable domain is KAGVTQTPRYLIKTRGQQVTLSCSPISGHRSVSWYQQTPGQGLQFLFEYFSETQRNKGNFPGRFSGRQFSNSRSEMNVSTLELGDSALYLCASSLDRGNEKLFFGSGTQLSVL.

CDR3 in amino acids: CASSPRPLADTEAFF. The CDR3 DNA follows: TGTGCCAGCAGTCCGAGGCCCCTTGCGGACACTGAAGCTTTCTTT. V usage is TRBV2 and J usage is TRBJ1-1; D unclear. This CDR3 is built from 15 residues. Germline V gene lookup returns CDR1 SNHLY and CDR2 FYNNEI. Deletions cut 5 bases from V and 3 bases from J, with 16 bases between. Drawing the rest from reference TRBV2 and TRBJ1-1, the complete variable domain is EPEVTQTPSHQVTQMGQEVILRCVPISNHLYFYWYRQILGQKVEFLVSFYNNEISEKSEIFDDQFSVERPDGSNFTLKIRSTKLEDSAMYFCASSPRPLADTEAFFGQGTRLTVV.

The chain recombines TRBV5-1 with TRBJ1-1, with D perhaps matching TRBD1 (6 bases). V dropped 1 base and J dropped 1 base, with 8 bases sitting between them. Germline loops: CDR1 SGHRS, CDR2 YFSETQ. The CDR3 extends over 14 amino acids. The DNA of the CDR3 is TGCGCCAGCAGCTTGAACAGGGCGAACACTGAAGCTTTCTTT. This gives the protein CASSLNRANTEAFF.

This chain connects TRBV2 to TRBJ2-7, with TRBD2 matching 7 bases. The CDR3 length is 16 residues. Losses at the gene ends were 3 bases for V and 2 bases for J; bases not matched to a gene: 10. Per germline, CDR1 SNHLY and CDR2 FYNNEI. CDR3: CASSDLPSGKPYEQYF. The CDR3 DNA sequence: TGTGCCAGCAGTGATTTACCCAGCGGGAAACCCTACGAGCAGTACTTC.

This clone was seen once. The V gene is TRBV6-8, the J gene TRBJ2-2; TRBD2 agrees at 8 bases. V shed 1 base and J 0 bases; nucleotides not matched to a gene: 4. This CDR3 region has 17 residues. Germline CDR1 MNHGY, CDR2 SAAAGT. The CDR3 sequence: CASSYWMGLANTGELFF. The CDR3 region has the DNA TGTGCCAGCAGTTACTGGATGGGACTAGCGAACACCGGGGAGCTGTTTTTT.

The rearrangement uses TRBV5-1 and TRBJ2-5; 15 bases are a match to TRBD2. Trimming cost V 0 bases and J 0 bases; bases outside gene matches: 3. This CDR3 spans 18 amino acids. CDR1 SGHRS and CDR2 YFSETQ come from the germline V gene. The CDR3 loop reads CASSLAGTSGGYQETQYF. CDR3 bases: TGCGCCAGCAGCTTGGCCGGGACTAGCGGGGGGTACCAAGAGACCCAGTACTTC.

This clone was recorded only once. J is TRBJ2-3 and V is TRBV5-1; 12 positions agree with TRBD2. J gave up 4 bases and V 0 bases, and 3 bases lay outside the gene matches. Germline loops: CDR1 SGHRS, CDR2 YFSETQ. This CDR3 is built from 16 residues. The CDR3 region has the DNA TGCGCCAGCAGCTTGGGGCTAGCGGGAGGGCCAGATACGCAGTATTTT. Translating it yields CASSLGLAGGPDTQYF.

The V and J genes are TRBV7-9 and TRBJ1-5; D perhaps matches TRBD1 (5 bases). CDR1 SEHNR and CDR2 FQNEAQ come from the germline V gene (reference sequence). Between the trimmed V and J ends, which lost 1 base and 7 bases, there was a span of 20 bases. The CDR3 is made up of 17 amino acids. DNA of the CDR3: TGTGCCAGCAGCTTAGGAGTGGGCAGGGAAATTCGGCAGCCCCAGCATTTT. This sequence encodes CASSLGVGREIRQPQHF.

The J gene is TRBJ1-1, the V gene TRBV27; D not certain. V lost 7 bases, J lost 1 base, and 10 bases lay in between. CDR1 and CDR2 from the germline V gene are MNHEY and SMNVEV (reference sequence). The CDR3 is made up of 13 amino acids. CDR3 nucleotides: TGTGCCAGCAACCATAAATGGAACACTGAAGCTTTCTTT. It translates to CASNHKWNTEAFF.

In regard to this clone: The same CDR3 can be traced to other DNA sequences in this sample. This chain joins TRBV5-1 and TRBJ1-2, with D perhaps TRBD1 (6 bases). The CDR3 is made up of 13 amino acids. Germline V gene lookup returns CDR1 SGHRS and CDR2 YFSETQ. V lost 2 bases and J 4 bases, leaving 9 bases between the germline ends. The CDR3 protein is CASSLEGGYGYTF. CDR3 nucleotides: TGCGCCAGCAGCTTAGAAGGGGGCTATGGCTACACCTTC.

This clone was seen only a few times. V is TRBV10-2 and J is TRBJ2-2; no reliable D call. CDR1 WSHSY and CDR2 SAAADI come from the germline V gene. V lost 4 bases, J lost 3 bases, and 3 bases lay in between. This CDR3 is 12 amino acids long. The CDR3 spells CASSGDTGELFF. As DNA, the CDR3 is TGCGCCAGCAGTGGGGACACCGGGGAGCTGTTTTTT.

This sequence joins TRBV13 and TRBJ2-7; D gene unclear. The CDR3 length is 13 residues. The ends were cut back, 5 bases at V and 0 bases at J, with 8 bases in the middle. The germline V gene has CDR1 PRHDT and CDR2 FYEKMQ (reference sequence). This CDR3 reads CASSLRNSYEQYF. For the CDR3, the DNA is TGTGCCAGCAGCCTCCGGAACTCCTACGAGCAGTACTTC.

This clone was seen a few times. Distinct nucleotide sequences in the sample also encode this CDR3. The rearrangement links TRBV27 to TRBJ1-5, with TRBD1 matching 9 bases. Germline CDR1 is MNHEY and CDR2 is SMNVEV (reference sequence). The V gene end was trimmed by 4 bases and the J gene end by 4 bases; junction bases not matched to a gene: 2. The CDR3 length is 14 residues. The CDR3 sequence: CASSWGQGNQPQHF. The CDR3, as DNA: TGTGCCAGCAGTTGGGGACAGGGAAATCAGCCCCAGCATTTT.

The chain combines TRBV6-1 with TRBJ2-5, with D perhaps given as TRBD1 or TRBD2 (5 bases each). Germline CDR1 reads MNHNS; CDR2 reads SASEGT. The CDR3 contains 15 residues. V lost 6 bases and J 1 base, leaving 15 bases between the germline ends. The CDR3 DNA reads as TGTGCCAGCAGCTTCTTCCGGGACCCCCAAGAGACCCAGTACTTC. Residues: CASSFFRDPQETQYF.

In its sample, this clone was seen a few times. V gene TRBV4-1 combines with J gene TRBJ2-1, with TRBD2 matching 10 bases. The CDR3 loop spans 18 amino acids. The germline V gene has CDR1 MGHRA and CDR2 YSYEKL. V trimming: 2 bases; J trimming: 5 bases; junction bases outside the gene matches: 12. The CDR3 coding sequence is TGCGCCAGCAGCCAATCGACGATTTCGGGACTAGCGAACAATGAGCAGTTCTTC. It is translated as CASSQSTISGLANNEQFF.

The V and J genes are TRBV7-2 and TRBJ1-2; D is undetermined. Trimming stripped 5 bases from V and 4 bases from J, with 11 bases between. Germline assignment: CDR1 SGHTA and CDR2 FQGNSA. The CDR3 has 13 amino acids. The CDR3 here is CASSPEGGYGYTF. DNA for the CDR3: TGTGCCAGCAGCCCCGAGGGAGGCTATGGCTACACCTTC.

This chain links TRBV7-9 with TRBJ1-2; 8 nucleotides align to TRBD1. Trimming cost V 5 bases and J 7 bases; bases outside gene matches: 3. CDR1 is SEHNR and CDR2 is FQNEAQ in the germline V gene (reference sequence). The CDR3 extends over 12 amino acids. The CDR3 loop reads CASSVGTGGYTF. The CDR3 coding sequence is TGTGCCAGCAGCGTCGGGACAGGTGGCTACACCTTC.

V and J are TRBV11-3 and TRBJ2-1; 10 bases are a match to TRBD2. The J segment lost 4 bases and the V segment lost 0 bases, leaving 9 bases of the junction unmatched. The germline V gene encodes CDR1 SGHNT and CDR2 YENEEA. This CDR3 comprises 18 residues. The CDR3 sequence is CASSLDYRLAGEYNEQFF. CDR3 nucleotides: TGTGCCAGCAGCTTAGATTATCGCCTAGCGGGGGAATACAATGAGCAGTTCTTC.

The CDR3 spells CASSLVASGEQETQYF. The CDR3 nucleotides read TGTGCCAGCAGCTTAGTGGCTAGCGGGGAACAAGAGACCCAGTACTTC. The V call is TRBV11-2, the J call TRBJ2-5, with 9 nucleotides matching TRBD2. Germline loops: CDR1 SGHAT, CDR2 FQNNGV. V shed 1 base and J 2 bases; nucleotides not matched to a gene: 5. The CDR3 has 16 residues.